What follows is one TCR beta chain and its context. Its matching antigen is unknown. Clones were read by immunoSEQ multiplex PCR, and TCRdb kept only the in-frame ones, dropping some. The sample includes some 150,000 clones, 80% to 95% of them seen just once. This entry belongs to a study of T cell responses to AZD1222 COVID-19 vaccine. V shed 6 bases and J shed 7 bases, with 13 bases lying between them. The V gene's germline CDR1 is SGHTA and CDR2 FQGNSA. This CDR3 spans 13 amino acids. Study-level results: Without day 14 samples, only post-peak T cell repertoires were studied. The study found Spike-specific TCR breadth and depth rose after two AZD1222 doses.

Material: peripheral blood, obtained 28 days after the second AZD1222 dose. This chain joins TRBV7-2 and TRBJ1-5; a possible D gene is TRBD1 (5 bases). This clonotype was obtained from an adult who received the AZD1222 COVID-19 vaccine. The DNA for the CDR3 is TGTGCCAGCAGAAAGAGTGGGGGACAGCCCCAGCATTTT. This sequence encodes CASRKSGGQPQHF.